A selection of T cell receptor beta chains follows, all from one sample in a study of kidney transplant recipient with SARS-CoV-2 infection. TCRdb reprocessed the reads via MiXCR and lists one record per CDR3 protein. The repertoire consists of approximately 250,000 distinct CDR3 sequences, with around 28% occurring once and the leading ten covering more than 6.5%. The sequences come from a blood sample, collected at baseline and on day 111 from a kidney transplant recipient. Receptor source: a young adult male patient who had COVID-19 and was a kidney transplant recipient. Some T cells may arise from the graft donor. CDR3s include the opening cysteine and the closing phenylalanine or tryptophan. D genes are given only for firm matches. Clone size is stated in some rows and not others, as once, few, many or a class when expanded.

V	size	J	D	DNA	CDR3
TRBV14	many	TRBJ1-1	-	TGTGCCAGCAGCCAATCCAGGGATGGAGCTTTCTTT	CASSQSRDGAFF
TRBV4-1	many	TRBJ1-3	TRBD1	TGCGCCAGCAGCCAACGAGCGGACAGGGCCGGAAACACCATATATTTT	CASSQRADRAGNTIYF
TRBV20-1	many	TRBJ1-2	-	TGCAGTGCTATAAACCCTCAGGGACCCTATGGCTACACCTTC	CSAINPQGPYGYTF
TRBV20-1	many	TRBJ2-7	-	TGCAGTGCTAGAGGGCCCAGCCGGTCCTACGAGCAGTACTTC	CSARGPSRSYEQYF
TRBV12-3/TRBV12-4	many	TRBJ2-1	-	TGTGCCAGCAGTTTAGGGCAGAGCTCCTACAATGAGCAGTTCTTC	CASSLGQSSYNEQFF
TRBV29-1	many	TRBJ2-7	TRBD1	TGCAGCGCCATAGCCCCGGGACAGGCCTTAGGTGAGCAGTACTTC	CSAIAPGQALGEQYF
TRBV11-2	-	TRBJ2-3	-	TGTGCCAGCAGCTTATTGAAGTTATTGGGATCCAGCACAGATACGCAGTATTTT	CASSLLKLLGSSTDTQYF
TRBV12-3/TRBV12-4	many	TRBJ1-2	-	TGTGCCAGCAGTCTCATCTTCAGCTTCCGAAAGACCTATGGCTACACCTTC	CASSLIFSFRKTYGYTF
TRBV24-1	many	TRBJ1-3	TRBD1	TGTGCCACCAGTGCCCCACAGGGGGAAGGGTCTGGAAACACCATATATTTT	CATSAPQGEGSGNTIYF
TRBV6-1	many	TRBJ1-2	-	TGTGCCAGCAGTGAATGGCGAGGATCAGGCTACACCTTC	CASSEWRGSGYTF
TRBV2	-	TRBJ2-4	-	TGTGCCAGCAGCGATAGCTATTTAGCCAAAAACATTCAGTACTTC	CASSDSYLAKNIQYF
TRBV20-1	many	TRBJ1-4	-	TGCAGTGCTAGAGGTCCGCTGGAACTGTTTTTT	CSARGPLELFF
TRBV28	many	TRBJ2-6	TRBD1	TGTGCCAGCAGGACACAGGGGGCGCCCGGGGCCAACGTCCTGACTTTC	CASRTQGAPGANVLTF
TRBV6-2/TRBV6-3	many	TRBJ1-2	TRBD1	TGTGCCAGCAGTATCCTCCGAGAGACGGACAGGGCCTTC	CASSILRETDRAF
TRBV10-3	few	TRBJ2-1	-	TGTGCCATCAGTGAATCGGGGGTCGGGGTCAATGAGCAGTTCTTC	CAISESGVGVNEQFF
TRBV4-1	many	TRBJ2-7	-	TGCGCCAGCAGCCAAGAGATAGGGAATAAATACGAGCAGTACTTC	CASSQEIGNKYEQYF
TRBV7-2	many	TRBJ1-6	-	TGTGCCAGCAGCCCTAATTACAGGGACTATAATTCACCCCTCCACTTT	CASSPNYRDYNSPLHF
TRBV11-2	-	TRBJ1-2	-	TGTGCCAGCAACCGGGCGGAAACAAGCAGAAAGACCTATGGCTACACCTTC	CASNRAETSRKTYGYTF
TRBV11-3	many	TRBJ2-4	-	TGTGCCAGCAGCTTAGCATCCGGGAGAAGGGCTACCTACTTC	CASSLASGRRATYF
TRBV19	many	TRBJ2-7	TRBD2	TGTGCCAGTAGTATACAAGCTAGCGGGAGCGGTGTTGGGAAATTGGAGCAGTACTTC	CASSIQASGSGVGKLEQYF
TRBV20-1	many	TRBJ1-4	-	TGCAGTGCCCAGGGGCCGAGGTCAACTAATGAAAAACTGTTTTTT	CSAQGPRSTNEKLFF
TRBV7-3	few	TRBJ2-4	TRBD1	TGTGCCAGCAGCTTAGACAGGGGTCGGATTCAGTACTTC	CASSLDRGRIQYF
TRBV4-3	many	TRBJ1-2	-	TGCGCCAGCAGCGGGTGTACAGGACGTCGAAAGACCTATGGCTACACCTTC	CASSGCTGRRKTYGYTF
TRBV20-1	many	TRBJ1-2	TRBD1	TGCAGTGCCAGGGGACAGGGGGCTCTTGGCTACACCTTC	CSARGQGALGYTF
TRBV6-4	many	TRBJ2-2	-	TGTGCCAGCAGGACCCCGAACACCGGGGAGCTGTTTTTT	CASRTPNTGELFF
TRBV11-3	many	TRBJ2-7	-	TGTGCCAGCAGCCTCGGGCCGGCAGCAAGCTACGAGCAGTACTTC	CASSLGPAASYEQYF
TRBV7-9	many	TRBJ2-1	TRBD2	TGTGCCAGCCAACGGACGCGGGAGTTATATGAGCAGTTCTTC	CASQRTRELYEQFF
TRBV18	many	TRBJ2-1	TRBD2	TGTGCCAGCTCACCGGGACTAGCGGGTTCTGATGAGCAGTTCTTC	CASSPGLAGSDEQFF
TRBV11-2	many	TRBJ1-2	-	TGTGCCAGCAGCTTATTCGCAACAAGCAGAAAGACCTATGGCTACACCTTC	CASSLFATSRKTYGYTF
TRBV28	many	TRBJ1-6	TRBD1	TGTGCCACCTACCCGGGACAGAGCTATAATTCACCCCTCCACTTT	CATYPGQSYNSPLHF
TRBV30	many	TRBJ2-7	-	TGTGCCTGGAGTAAGGCTTCCTACGAGCAGTACTTC	CAWSKASYEQYF
TRBV11-2	many	TRBJ1-2	-	TGTGCCAGCAGCGAGGAACTAACAAGCAGAAAGACCTATGGCTACACCTTC	CASSEELTSRKTYGYTF